The clone carrying this TCR beta chain showed up just a few times. These data originate in a study of cytomegalovirus exposure and HLA in healthy donors. Here immunoSEQ multiplex PCR was the method, and the copy in TCRdb shows in-frame clones only, minus some. Of around 71,000 clones in the sample, 90% to 95% were seen once. The CDR3 is 14 residues long. The V gene's germline CDR1 is SGDLS and CDR2 YYNGEE. With 4 bases removed from V and 4 bases from J, the gap between germline ends came to 13 bases. The sequenced sample consisted of PBMCs. J is TRBJ2-3 and V is TRBV9; D perhaps matches TRBD1 (5 bases). This receptor was taken from a man aged 18 to 30 in good health and CMV-seropositive. Written as DNA, the CDR3 is TGTGCCAGCAGCCTAGACCCCAGGGCAGATACGCAGTATTTT. Translating gives CASSLDPRADTQYF.